Listed below are T cell receptor beta chains from one sample, sequenced in a study of blood T cell repertoires in COVID-19. Profiled with immunoSEQ multiplex PCR; TCRdb holds only in-frame clones, not every one. This table has about 440,000 clones, 87% appearing once. Sequences were obtained from PBMCs or T cells enriched from blood (not recorded which). The receptors were sampled from a woman aged 18-30 years with acute COVID-19. The CDR3 runs from the conserved cysteine through the conserved F or W. Fields, in order: CDR3 DNA, CDR3 protein, J gene, D gene, V gene, clone size. A D gene is named only where the DNA matches it firmly. Clone size, where shown, is once, few, many, or a class for clones that have expanded.

TGTGCCAGCAGTTCAACTAGCTTTCGGAGGTTCTTC	CASSSTSFRRFF	TRBJ2-1	NA	TRBV28	NA
TGTGCCAGTAGTAGACAGGGGGCAGAAACTAACTATGGCTACACCTTC	CASSRQGAETNYGYTF	TRBJ1-2	TRBD1	TRBV19	few
TGCGCCAGCAGCTTGGCCACAGGGTTGAATCAGCCCCAGCATTTT	CASSLATGLNQPQHF	TRBJ1-5	NA	TRBV5-1	NA
TGTGCCAGCAGTTTCGGGGAAGATCGTGGCTACACCTTC	CASSFGEDRGYTF	TRBJ1-2	NA	TRBV28	once
TGCGCCAGTAGGAGAAGCAGGGACATAGGTGGCTACGAGCAGTACTTC	CASRRSRDIGGYEQYF	TRBJ2-7	NA	TRBV4-1	NA
TGTGCCAGTAGTATCGTGGCAGGGGATCAGCCCCAGCATTTT	CASSIVAGDQPQHF	TRBJ1-5	NA	TRBV19	NA
TGTGCCATCAGTGAGTACCGATCCACACCTAACTATGGCTACACCTTC	CAISEYRSTPNYGYTF	TRBJ1-2	NA	TRBV10-3	once
TGCGCCAGCAGTGGTGAAGCGGGGGGGATATCAGATACGCAGTATTTT	CASSGEAGGISDTQYF	TRBJ2-3	TRBD2	TRBV10-1	once
TGTGCCAGCAGTCCGGGACTAGCGGGAGGGCCCCTAACCTACGAGCAGTACTTC	CASSPGLAGGPLTYEQYF	TRBJ2-7	TRBD2	TRBV6-7	NA
TGTGCCAGCAGCCAGCTAGGTACGACAGGCGGCTCTGGAAACACCATATATTTT	CASSQLGTTGGSGNTIYF	TRBJ1-3	NA	TRBV7-9	NA
TGTGCTAGTGGCCGTTACACTAGCGGGGTTAACAATGAGCAGTTCTTC	CASGRYTSGVNNEQFF	TRBJ2-1	TRBD2	TRBV12-5	NA
TGCGCCAGCAGCCATTTACAGCGGGGGGAGCGGGAGACCCAGTACTTC	CASSHLQRGERETQYF	TRBJ2-5	TRBD2	TRBV4-1	NA
TGCGCCAGCAGCCAAGATTCCCTCCCCGGGACAGAGCAGTTCTTC	CASSQDSLPGTEQFF	TRBJ2-1	NA	TRBV4-1	NA
TGTGCCAGTAGTCCCAGCACAGAGAACGAGCAGTACTTC	CASSPSTENEQYF	TRBJ2-7	NA	TRBV19	NA
TGTGCCATCGGCATTGGCGGCCTGAACACTGAAGCTTTCTTT	CAIGIGGLNTEAFF	TRBJ1-1	NA	TRBV10-3	few
TGCAGCGGGGGGGTTGGGCAGGTTTTGAACACTGAAGCTTTCTTT	CSGGVGQVLNTEAFF	TRBJ1-1	NA	TRBV29-1	NA
TGTGCCAGCAGTGGATTTCAGGGCCCGGGCGGCTACACCTTC	CASSGFQGPGGYTF	TRBJ1-2	NA	TRBV2	NA
TGTGCCGGGACTAGCGGGGGCACAGATACGCAGTATTTT	CAGTSGGTDTQYF	TRBJ2-3	TRBD2	TRBV30	NA
TGTGCCAGCAGCTTCTTCAACACTGAAGCTTTCTTT	CASSFFNTEAFF	TRBJ1-1	NA	TRBV7-3	NA
TGTGCCAGCTCACCATTACAGGCCTACGAGCAGTACTTC	CASSPLQAYEQYF	TRBJ2-7	NA	TRBV18	NA
TGTGCCAGCAGCATCGACACCCATTTCGAGCAGTACTTC	CASSIDTHFEQYF	TRBJ2-7	NA	TRBV7-9	once
TGTGCCAGCAGTACCGACAGGGGGAAGGTTGAGCAGTTCTTC	CASSTDRGKVEQFF	TRBJ2-1	TRBD1	TRBV6-5	NA
TGTGCCACATGTACCGGGACAGGGGCAGATACGCAGTATTTT	CATCTGTGADTQYF	TRBJ2-3	TRBD1	TRBV10-3	NA
TGTGCCAGTAGTCCCGCTCAGGGGGTGTGGACAGATACGCAGTATTTT	CASSPAQGVWTDTQYF	TRBJ2-3	TRBD1	TRBV19	NA
TGTGCCAGCAGTGCGCGGGGACAGGGATCAAACATTCAGTACTTC	CASSARGQGSNIQYF	TRBJ2-4	TRBD1	TRBV28	NA
TGTGCCAGCAGTTCACAGGGGCGATCCTACGAGCAGTACTTC	CASSSQGRSYEQYF	TRBJ2-7	TRBD1	TRBV28	NA
TGTGCCAGCAGTGAAACCGGGACAGGGGCTGAAGCTTTCTTT	CASSETGTGAEAFF	TRBJ1-1	TRBD1	TRBV6-4	few
TGTGCCAGCAGAGGGAGAATCGCGCTCTCCTACGAGCAGTACTTC	CASRGRIALSYEQYF	TRBJ2-7	NA	TRBV2	once
TGTGCCAGCAGCTTACTATACAGGGCTGATCAGCCCCAGCATTTT	CASSLLYRADQPQHF	TRBJ1-5	NA	TRBV7-2	NA
TGTGCCAGCAGCCCACCACCCCCCGGGGGACGTATAGGGGAGCTGTTTTTT	CASSPPPPGGRIGELFF	TRBJ2-2	NA	TRBV7-9	NA
TGTGCCAGCAACGGACTAGCAGGAGAGACCCAGTACTTC	CASNGLAGETQYF	TRBJ2-5	TRBD2	TRBV7-3	NA
TGTGCCAGCAGTTTAACAGGTCGAGGTAGCAATCAGCCCCAGCATTTT	CASSLTGRGSNQPQHF	TRBJ1-5	NA	TRBV28	NA
TGTGCCAGCAGCAAAGAACGGGGGGTTCAAGAGACCCAGTACTTC	CASSKERGVQETQYF	TRBJ2-5	NA	TRBV21-1	NA
TGTGCCAGCAGCGTAGGGCCCAGCGCAGATACGCAGTATTTT	CASSVGPSADTQYF	TRBJ2-3	NA	TRBV9	NA
TGCGCCAGCAGCCCGGGACTAGTACCAGATACGCAGTATTTT	CASSPGLVPDTQYF	TRBJ2-3	TRBD2	TRBV5-1	once
TGTGCCAGCAGCTTGGCAGGGCAGCCCCAGCATTTT	CASSLAGQPQHF	TRBJ1-5	NA	TRBV7-9	few
TGTGCCAGTAGTATCTATAAAAACACTGAAGCTTTCTTT	CASSIYKNTEAFF	TRBJ1-1	NA	TRBV19	NA
TGTGCCAGCAGACTCTCGGGGGACGCCTCCTACGAGCAGTACTTC	CASRLSGDASYEQYF	TRBJ2-7	NA	TRBV7-2	NA